This TCR beta chain was retrieved from a study of technical replicates of blood from several donors. Details on this clone: The sample contains more than one DNA sequence encoding this CDR3.

The method was immunoSEQ multiplex PCR; TCRdb's version includes in-frame clones alone and lacks a portion of them. Of around 77,000 clones in the sample, over 85% were seen once. This CDR3 region has 15 residues. The germline V and J ends were trimmed by 0 bases and 3 bases, with 12 bases remaining between them. Germline lookup yields CDR1 SGHAT and CDR2 FQNNGV. This chain connects TRBV11-2 to TRBJ2-7; a possible D gene is TRBD2 (5 bases). Sequences were obtained from T cells isolated from PBMCs. This sequence originates from a human donor in good health. For the CDR3, the DNA is TGTGCCAGCAGCTTAGATCTTGGTGGGAGCTACGAGCAGTACTTC. It specifies CASSLDLGGSYEQYF.